This T cell receptor beta chain was observed in a study of cytomegalovirus exposure and HLA in healthy donors. Study outcomes and limitations: Later on, analysis showed that most CMV-associated TCR beta chains appeared to be HLA-restricted. Later work associated fewer than 20,000 TCR beta sequences with HLA alleles at 0.05 false discovery rate.

In regard to this clone: Its antigen is not identified.

V lost 5 bases, J lost 2 bases, and 13 bases lay in between. Germline CDR1 is MNHNS and CDR2 is SASEGT. The CDR3 is made up of 15 amino acids. Both 60 Vbeta primers and 13 Jbeta primers went into the PCR. TCRdb's table, derived via immunoSEQ multiplex PCR, lists solely in-frame clones and lacks some. The repertoire holds 55,000 to 75,000 clones, with 70% to 85% as singletons. Sequenced material: PBMCs. The V gene is TRBV6-1, the J gene TRBJ1-5, with unresolved D. The sequence was collected from a human donor in good health. DNA for the CDR3: TGTGCCAGCAGTTTGGGCCCAGGCGGCAATCAGCCCCAGCATTTT. It codes for CASSLGPGGNQPQHF.